This entry is about one TCR beta chain. Its antigen is currently unknown. V dropped 0 bases and J dropped 4; count of bases not matched to a gene: 3. From germline, CDR1 is SGHNT and CDR2 YYREEE (reference sequence). This CDR3 is built from 15 residues. This specimen belongs to a study of T cells in localized non-small cell lung cancer. Measured with immunoSEQ multiplex PCR; TCRdb has only the in-frame clones, and not every one. Of some 30,000 clones in the sample, around 90% are singletons; the top ten hold 15% to 20%. Study-level results: There was higher T cell clonality in uninvolved adjacent lung than in tumor, and it was highest there. Patients showing higher blood T cell density tended to see longer overall survival.

The TCR comes from a man aged 40 to 70 with stage III lung adenocarcinoma. The source was peripheral blood mononuclear cells, collected before any cancer treatment. The gene calls are TRBV5-4 and TRBJ1-5; the match to TRBD1 covers 8 bases. As DNA, the CDR3 is TGTGCCAGCAGCTTGGACAGGGGGTTTAATCAGCCCCAGCATTTT. Protein: CASSLDRGFNQPQHF.